The clone carrying this TCR beta chain occurred a few times. The entry originates in a study of control samples from healthy donors and cancer patients. Looked up from germline, CDR1 is MGHRA and CDR2 is YSYEKL. The length of the CDR3 is 10 residues. V lost 8 bases and J lost 6, with 5 bases in between. This table comes from immunoSEQ multiplex PCR, and its TCRdb copy is limited to in-frame clones, with some not included. The data contain about 100,000 clones, about 90% of them singletons. This chain uses TRBV4-1 with TRBJ2-1; D gene uncertain. The receptor was isolated from a woman aged 45-65 years in good health. The sequenced material came from blood. The CDR3 DNA sequence: TGCGCCAGCGCCGGCAATGAGCAGTTCTTC. Translation: CASAGNEQFF.